This note documents a single T cell receptor (beta chain) sequence. This receptor's antigen is unknown. Base quality data are lacking; no much larger clone is found one base away. For CDR1 and CDR2, the germline V gene (reference sequence) lists SEHNR and FQNEAQ. Spanning cysteine to phenylalanine, the CDR3 consists of 16 amino acids. Here the CDR3 DNA is all that survives: 48 bases in frame from base 1. The germline V and J ends show losses of 1 base and 2 bases respectively, and no gene match explains 6 bases of the junction. The data were obtained in a study of Ad26.COV2.S vaccination and SARS-CoV-2 variants (dated by TCRdb to the early 2020s). Describing the broader study: Donors in the vaccine arm were drawn from COV1001, a phase I-IIa trial of Ad26.COV2.S in healthy adults that was multicentre, randomized, double-blind and placebo-controlled. Ad26.COV2.S was administered intramuscularly at a dose of 5x10^10 or 1x10^11 viral particles, either as one shot or as two shots given 56 days apart. The specificity and breadth of SARS-CoV-2-reactive T cell receptors after Ad26.COV2.S vaccination were assessed by TCRbeta repertoire sequencing. The TCR-sequenced set comprised roughly 30 samples: some 20 Ad26.COV2.S vaccine recipients, 5 placebo recipients and 8 SARS-CoV-2 convalescent individuals. Trial participants were randomized into five groups of five: low-dose or high-dose Ad26.COV2.S given once or twice, or placebo on both occasions. Investigators remained blinded to trial group allocation during experiments and outcome assessment.

This specimen's treatment or condition label, per the study, means: 15 to 20 received Ad26.COV2.S at low or high dose, single or two shots; several received placebo; per-sample allocation not given. For vaccine and placebo recipients, the sequenced repertoires came from samples collected on day 63 after the first injection. In Cohort 1b, 20 to 25 adults aged 18-55 years were enrolled at a single site in Boston, USA, between 29 July and 7 August 2020. Ad26.COV2.S consisted of a replication-incompetent adenovirus type 26 vector by which a prefusion-stabilized SARS-CoV-2 spike protein from the original Wuhan strain was expressed. General conclusions and limits of the study: After vaccination, spike-specific CD8+ and CD4+ T cell responses were reported to show substantial breadth. According to the authors, total T cell responses may have been underestimated by the TCR breadth and depth analyses. Compared with placebo recipients, Ad26.COV2.S recipients showed higher spike-specific TCR breadth (P = 0.0014). The study was not powered to compare responses between vaccine doses or regimens. Vaccine and placebo recipients had similar non-spike TCR breadth, a finding consistent with the vaccine containing only spike.

The immunoSEQ Assay was used to sequence TCRbeta CDR3 regions. After extraction, genomic DNA underwent amplification by bias-controlled multiplex PCR, followed by high-throughput sequencing. The paper's data handling went like this. To quantify the absolute abundance of every unique TCRbeta CDR3 region, sequences were collapsed and filtered. Usable DNA was measured by amplifying reference genes present in all nucleated cells, and TCRbeta template counts were normalized to that usable DNA to estimate T cell fraction. Repertoire TCRs were annotated as SARS-CoV-2-specific by exact matching of V gene, CDR3 amino acid sequence and J gene to a known reactive TCR set. The reference SARS-CoV-2 TCR set came from MIRA and was filtered for enrichment in COVID-19-positive ImmuneCODE repertoires, removing public or cross-reactive TCRs. Drawing on the MIRA antigens, annotated TCRs were analysed further at the level of specific ORF or position within ORF. Breadth was defined as the number of annotated unique rearrangements divided by the total number of unique productive rearrangements, and depth was defined as the summed frequency of the annotated unique rearrangements. Two-sided Wilcoxon rank-sum tests were used to compare TCR breadth between groups. What TCRdb holds here is the immuneACCESS table cut down to in-frame rearrangements. Part of the clones is not present; checked against another copy, under half of the missing clones reflect an unresolved V gene, and the others are unexplained. The V and J calls and clone size were taken over from that table, and D and trimming were inferred from the DNA. The sample table lists fewer than 500,000 clones, about 90% of them with a count of one. The ten largest clonotypes hold approximately 4.3% of the sample.

This receptor was taken from a person between 18 and 65 years old who received the Ad26.COV2.S COVID-19 vaccine or a placebo. The sample consisted of peripheral blood, taken in a trial of Ad26.COV2.S vaccine versus placebo. The sequence links TRBV7-9 to TRBJ2-3, with 7 bases aligning to TRBD2. The DNA is TGTGCCAGCAGCTTAGGGGTTCTAGCGGACACAGATACGCAGTATTTT. This gives the protein CASSLGVLADTDTQYF.